The 20 T cell receptor beta chains presented below share a single source sample, sequenced in a study of Graves' ophthalmopathy and Graves' hyperthyroidism. The authors amplified TCR beta CDR3 regions from RNA transcripts. First-round RT-PCR employed HTBI primers, with a second-round multiplex PCR after it. TCRdb used MiXCR to reprocess the multiplex PCR reads, holding one entry per CDR3 protein. The sample yields about 400,000 distinct CDR3 sequences, about 17% seen once. The sequenced sample was peripheral blood. The source of these receptors is a woman aged 18-30 years with Graves' ophthalmopathy.

As to this clonotype: Germline and junction disagree at one end, which may indicate a read error. The V gene is TRBV12-3 or TRBV12-4, the J gene TRBJ1-5; 12 bases map to TRBD1. The length of the CDR3 is 15 residues. The chain's CDR3 is CASSLGTGGWQPQHF. For the CDR3, the DNA is TGCGCCAGCAGTTTAGGGACAGGGGGCTGGCAGCCCCAGCATTTT.

This clonotype has at least ten counts. The rearrangement links TRBV7-8 to TRBJ2-7; D remains ambiguous. The CDR3 runs to 17 residues. Germline-derived CDR1 and CDR2 are SGHVS and FQNEAQ. The ends were cut back, 5 bases at V and 2 bases at J, with 22 bases in the middle. CDR3 residues: CASSPLGAPREAYEQYF. CDR3 in DNA: TGTGCCAGCAGCCCTCTAGGTGCGCCCCGCGAGGCCTACGAGCAGTACTTC. The variable domain in full, completed from reference TRBV7-8 and TRBJ2-7, reads GAGVSQSPRYKVAKRGQDVALRCDPISGHVSLFWYQQALGQGPEFLTYFQNEAQLDKSGLPSDRFFAERPEGSVSTLKIQRTQQEDSAVYLCASSPLGAPREAYEQYFGPGTRLTVT.

As DNA, the CDR3 is TGTGCCAGCAGTACAGGACAGAATCCTAACTATGGCTACACCTTC. Residues: CASSTGQNPNYGYTF. The V gene is TRBV12-3 or TRBV12-4, the J gene TRBJ1-2; a weak D match, TRBD1 (6 bases). V was shortened by 5 bases and J by 0 bases, with 13 bases between the two germline ends. The CDR3 has 15 residues.

The rearrangement links TRBV6-2 or TRBV6-3 to TRBJ2-7; 7 positions match TRBD1. Germline V CDR1 and CDR2: MNHEY, SVGEGT. With V trimmed by 2 bases and J by 5 bases, 3 bases remained unmatched. The CDR3 extends over 13 amino acids. The CDR3 region has the DNA TGTGCCAGCAGTTACGGGACAGAAGACGAGCAGTACTTC. Translating it yields CASSYGTEDEQYF.

This clonotype has at least ten counts. This sequence joins TRBV29-1 and TRBJ1-2, with 8 positions matching TRBD1. Germline V CDR1 and CDR2: SQVTM, ANQGSEA. After removal of 4 bases from V and 0 bases from J, the junction contained 4 bases not matched to a gene. The CDR3 sequence is 14 residues long. CDR3 nucleotides: TGCAGCGTTGGGACAGGGATGGCTAACTATGGCTACACCTTC. Translation gives CSVGTGMANYGYTF.

This clonotype was observed many times. The chain links TRBV7-2 to TRBJ1-6, with D maybe TRBD1 (5 bases). The V and J ends lost 1 base and 3 bases respectively, with 10 bases between them. This CDR3 has 16 residues. In germline, CDR1 is SGHTA, CDR2 FQGNSA. In nucleotides, the CDR3 is TGTGCCAGCAGCTTAGGGCAGGGCCGCTATAATTCACCCCTCCACTTT. As protein: CASSLGQGRYNSPLHF.

This rearrangement joins TRBV12-3 or TRBV12-4 to TRBJ1-2; D possibly corresponds to TRBD1 (6 bases). Trimming pared 6 bases from V and 4 bases from J, leaving 9 bases between. The CDR3 runs 12 residues. CDR3 in amino acids: CASRRDTYGYTF. For the CDR3, the DNA is TGTGCCAGCAGGCGGGACACCTATGGCTACACCTTC.

This clonotype has ten or more counts. The chain has TRBV6-5 and TRBJ2-7, with a weak D call TRBD2 (5 bases). The V end was cut by 6 bases, the J end by 9 bases, with 24 bases between. CDR1 and CDR2 (germline): MNHEY, SVGAGI. This CDR3 is 15 amino acids long. The CDR3 DNA reads TGTGCCAGCAGACCCGGACTGTGGGGTGGAGGAGGGCAGTACTTC. It encodes CASRPGLWGGGGQYF.

V is TRBV6-2 or TRBV6-3 and J is TRBJ2-5; D possibly matches TRBD1 or TRBD2 (5 bases each). Germline values: CDR1 MNHEY, CDR2 SVGEGT. V was clipped by 6 bases and J by 1 base, with 12 bases between them. This CDR3 is 14 amino acids long. The CDR3 nucleotides read TGTGCCAGCAGGCCCGGGACGCCCCAAGAGACCCAGTACTTC. Encoded protein: CASRPGTPQETQYF.

This clonotype was seen many times. The chain combines TRBV6-1 with TRBJ2-7; TRBD2 matches at 11 bases. V was pared by 1 base and J by 8 bases, with 19 bases of the junction left unmatched. Per the germline V gene, CDR1 is MNHNS and CDR2 is SASEGT. This CDR3 has 19 amino acids. CDR3 DNA: TGTGCCAGCAGTGAAGGAGGGGAAACTAGCGGGAGACCCAGGTGGAAGCAGTACTTC. Translated, it gives CASSEGGETSGRPRWKQYF.

This clonotype was found many times. This chain uses TRBV6-5 with TRBJ1-1; a weak D match, TRBD1 (5 bases). The CDR3 sequence is 13 residues long. V lost 8 bases and J lost 3, with 13 bases in between. The germline CDR1 and CDR2 sequences are MNHEY and SVGAGI. The CDR3: CASGGGWDTEAFF. The CDR3 nucleotides are TGTGCCAGCGGCGGGGGGTGGGACACTGAAGCTTTCTTT.

This clonotype was counted ten times or more. The J gene is TRBJ2-7, the V gene TRBV24-1, with D perhaps matching TRBD2 (6 bases). The CDR3 is 12 residues long. The V gene lost 7 bases and the J gene lost 6 bases, with 12 bases spanning the gap. Germline loops: CDR1 KGHDR, CDR2 SFDVKD. The CDR3 DNA follows: TGTGCCACCAGAGATAGGGGAGGCGAGCAGTACTTC. Its translation is CATRDRGGEQYF.

This clonotype was counted many times. The chain uses TRBV11-2 and TRBJ1-1; D remains ambiguous. V was pared by 1 base and J by 3 bases, with 9 bases between. CDR3 length: 14 amino acids. Germline V gene data show CDR1 as SGHAT and CDR2 as FQNNGV. This CDR3 is CASSLADDYTEAFF. CDR3 coding DNA: TGTGCCAGCAGCTTAGCCGACGACTACACTGAAGCTTTCTTT. Filled out from reference TRBV11-2 and TRBJ1-1, the complete variable domain reads EAGVAQSPRYKIIEKRQSVAFWCNPISGHATLYWYQQILGQGPKLLIQFQNNGVVDDSQLPKDRFSAERLKGVDSTLKIQPAKLEDSAVYLCASSLADDYTEAFFGQGTRLTVV.

In its sample, this clonotype was seen many times. The V call is TRBV7-3, the J call TRBJ2-7; the D is unclear. Germline loops: CDR1 SGHTA, CDR2 FQGTGA. The CDR3 spans 10 residues. CDR3 coding DNA: TGTGCCAGCAGCACCTGTCCCACTTGGGTC. It specifies CASSTCPTWV.

This clonotype was detected ten times or more. CDR3 loop: CAGAAAGTYEQYF. The CDR3 nucleotides read TGTGCCGGGGCGGCGGCAGGGACCTACGAGCAGTACTTC. The genes are TRBV7-9 and TRBJ2-7; D perhaps matches TRBD1 (5 bases). Germline lookup yields CDR1 SEHNR and CDR2 FQNEAQ (reference sequence). Trimming shortened V by 11 bases and J by 2 bases, and 16 bases separated the two germline ends. The CDR3 runs 13 residues.

This clonotype was counted many times. The chain combines TRBV20-1 with TRBJ2-5; TRBD2 agrees at 12 bases. CDR1 DFQATT and CDR2 SNEGSKA come from the germline V gene (reference sequence). The CDR3 is 16 amino acids. V was pared by 2 bases and J by 4 bases, with 8 bases of the junction left unmatched. The CDR3 loop reads CSARRGLAGGGETQYF. CDR3 nucleotides: TGCAGTGCTAGAAGGGGGCTAGCGGGAGGGGGAGAGACCCAGTACTTC.

This clonotype was recorded many times. The chain joins TRBV4-2 to TRBJ1-1; tentatively, D is TRBD1 (5 bases). V lost 4 bases and J 4 bases, leaving 13 bases between the germline ends. Germline CDR1 and CDR2: LGHNA and YNFKEQ. The CDR3 covers 14 residues. CDR3 residues: CASSRIGAGTEAFF. The DNA for the CDR3 is TGTGCCAGCAGCCGGATCGGGGCAGGCACTGAAGCTTTCTTT.

This clonotype was seen at least ten times. The chain links TRBV6-5 to TRBJ1-1; 7 nucleotides align to TRBD1. V lost 0 bases and J lost 4; bases outside the gene matches: 11. There are 17 residues in the CDR3. Germline CDR1 reads MNHEY; CDR2 reads SVGAGI. The CDR3 nucleotides are TGTGCCAGCAGTTACTCGGTAACAGGGGATCTGGGCACTGAAGCTTTCTTT. Its protein product is CASSYSVTGDLGTEAFF.

This clonotype has more than one count but fewer than ten. V is TRBV12-3 or TRBV12-4 and J is TRBJ1-3; D call uncertain. The length of the CDR3 is 14 residues. V was trimmed by 3 bases and J by 2 bases, leaving 8 bases between them. CDR3 residues: CASSLWGTGNTIYF. The CDR3, as DNA: TGTGCCAGCAGTTTGTGGGGTACTGGAAACACCATATATTTT.

The chain has TRBV12-3 or TRBV12-4 and TRBJ2-2; D is undetermined. The length of the CDR3 is 16 residues. Deletions cut 0 bases from V and 5 bases from J, with 13 bases between. The CDR3 nucleotides are TGTGCCAGCAGTTTAGCAATGAGGTTTACGACCGGGGAGCTGTTTTTT. Translating it yields CASSLAMRFTTGELFF.